This TCR beta chain came from a study of CXCR3-negative and CXCR3-positive naive CD8 T cells. Study context: Collectively, the libraries yielded about 135 million TRB reads in total, at about 1.5 +/- 0.3 million per library. Study-wide results and limits: Naive subsets had comparable surface CD5; TCR strength was inferred from TRB CDR3 properties. TRBV-TRBJ usage matched between naive CXCR3-negative and CXCR3-positive cells but not between memory cells. For CXCR3-positive naive cells, TRB CDR3s were more hydrophobic than those of CXCR3-negative naive cells. Sequencing showed both naive subsets with comparably high diversity, and memory CD8+ cells much lower.

In preparing the TRB cDNA libraries, 5' RACE with UMI labels was used. TCRdb re-called the 5' RACE reads; every CDR3 protein appears as one record, without DNA. The table lists under 110,000 distinct CDR3 sequences. Germline CDR1 reads DFQATT; CDR2 reads SNEGSKA (reference sequence). This CDR3 region has 19 residues. As to this clonotype: The antigen is not known.

The TCR sequence derives from a human donor in good health. Some clones in this sample may be carry-over from other donors' samples. The sequenced sample was naive CXCR3+ CD8+ T cells from blood. Subset indicated: CD45RO-CCR7+CD27+CD95- naive CD8+ T cells expressing CXCR3 (TNR3+). The chain uses TRBV20-1 and TRBJ1-6; the TRBD1 assignment by TCRdb is unverifiable without DNA. CDR3 region: CSARPPPGAESSYNSPLHF.